These T cell receptor beta chains were read from a single sample in a study of a mutant IDH1 vaccine in newly diagnosed glioma. TCRdb's copy holds only in-frame clones and misses some; the assay was immunoSEQ multiplex PCR. The sample lists some 51,000 clones; about 80% were seen once. The specimen comprised PBMCs, sampled from a glioma patient treated with radiotherapy, temozolomide or both. These receptors were taken from a middle-aged woman with glioma. The CDR3 runs from the conserved cysteine through the conserved F or W. The D gene is left open where the match is weak. Clone size is given for some rows only: seen once, a few or many times, or a class if the clone is expanded.

TRBV10-1	-	TRBD2	TRBJ2-3	TGCGCCAGCACCTCGGGGGGGAGCACAGATACGCAGTATTTT	CASTSGGSTDTQYF
TRBV6-5	-	-	TRBJ2-5	TGTGCCAGCAGTGCACTATTGACGGACGAGACCCAGTACTTC	CASSALLTDETQYF
TRBV6-6	-	-	TRBJ1-1	TGTGCCAGCAGTTACTCTTTTCTACGGAGGAACACTGAAGCTTTCTTT	CASSYSFLRRNTEAFF
TRBV15	-	-	TRBJ1-1	TGTGCCACCAGCAGAGCTCGTAGAATGAACACTGAAGCTTTCTTT	CATSRARRMNTEAFF
TRBV5-1	few	TRBD2	TRBJ2-2	TGCGCCAGCAGCTTGCTAGCGGGGACGGGGGAGCTGTTTTTT	CASSLLAGTGELFF
TRBV11-2	-	-	TRBJ1-1	TGTGCCAGCAGCTTATTATACAGAACTGAAGCTTTCTTT	CASSLLYRTEAFF
TRBV30	once	-	TRBJ1-2	TGTGCCTGGTCCAGGGACACCTATGGCTACACCTTC	CAWSRDTYGYTF
TRBV4-2	-	-	TRBJ2-2	TGTGCCAGCAGCCAAGAGGGGGGGGCCGACACCGGGGAGCTGTTTTTT	CASSQEGGADTGELFF
TRBV7-2	-	-	TRBJ1-1	TGTGCCAGCAGCATGACAAGGGGGACTGAAGCTTTCTTT	CASSMTRGTEAFF
TRBV25-1	-	-	TRBJ1-2	TGTGCCAGCAGTGAATATTCTCGAACGGGCGGCTACACCTTC	CASSEYSRTGGYTF
TRBV30	once	TRBD1	TRBJ1-5	TGTGCCTGGGCCCCCGGGACAGCATATAGCAATCAGCCCCAGCATTTT	CAWAPGTAYSNQPQHF
TRBV30	-	-	TRBJ1-5	TGTGCCTGGAATCAGGGGCTAACAGGTAGCAATCAGCCCCAGCATTTT	CAWNQGLTGSNQPQHF
TRBV20-1	-	-	TRBJ2-7	TGCAGTGCTAAAGACGGCTACGAGCAGTACTTC	CSAKDGYEQYF
TRBV5-4	-	TRBD1	TRBJ2-2	TGTGCCAGCAGCTCTCGACAGGGGGCCGGGGAGCTGTTTTTT	CASSSRQGAGELFF